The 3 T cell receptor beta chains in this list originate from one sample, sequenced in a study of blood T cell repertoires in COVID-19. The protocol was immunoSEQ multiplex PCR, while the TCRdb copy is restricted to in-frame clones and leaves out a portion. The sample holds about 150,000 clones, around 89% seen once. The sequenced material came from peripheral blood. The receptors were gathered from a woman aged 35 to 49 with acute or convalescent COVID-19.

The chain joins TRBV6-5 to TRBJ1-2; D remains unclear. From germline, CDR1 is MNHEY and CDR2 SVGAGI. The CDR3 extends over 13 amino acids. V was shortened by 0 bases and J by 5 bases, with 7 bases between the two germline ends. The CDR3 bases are TGTGCCAGCAGTTACTCCCAGATATATGGCTACACCTTC. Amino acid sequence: CASSYSQIYGYTF.

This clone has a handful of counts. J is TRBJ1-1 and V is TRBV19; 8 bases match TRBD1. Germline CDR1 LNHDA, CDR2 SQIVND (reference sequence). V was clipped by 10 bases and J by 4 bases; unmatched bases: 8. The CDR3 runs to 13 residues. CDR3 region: CATTQGEATEAFF. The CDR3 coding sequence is TGTGCCACCACACAGGGGGAGGCCACTGAAGCTTTCTTT.

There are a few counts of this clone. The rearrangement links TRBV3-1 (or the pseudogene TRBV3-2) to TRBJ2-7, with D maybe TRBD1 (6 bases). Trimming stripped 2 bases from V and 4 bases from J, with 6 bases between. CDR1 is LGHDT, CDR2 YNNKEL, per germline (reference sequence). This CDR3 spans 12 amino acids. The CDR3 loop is CASSQQGYEQYF. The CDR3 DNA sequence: TGTGCCAGCAGCCAACAGGGGTACGAGCAGTACTTC.